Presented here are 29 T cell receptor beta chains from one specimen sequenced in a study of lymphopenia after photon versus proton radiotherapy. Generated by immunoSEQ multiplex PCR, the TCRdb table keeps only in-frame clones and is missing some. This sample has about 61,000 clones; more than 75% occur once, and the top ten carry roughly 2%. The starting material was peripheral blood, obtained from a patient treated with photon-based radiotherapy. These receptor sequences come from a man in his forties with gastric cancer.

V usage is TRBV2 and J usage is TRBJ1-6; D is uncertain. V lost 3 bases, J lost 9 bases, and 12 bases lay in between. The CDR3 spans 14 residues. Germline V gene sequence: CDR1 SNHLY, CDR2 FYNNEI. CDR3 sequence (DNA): TGTGCCAGCAGTGAGTCGGTTCAAGTTTCACCCCTCCACTTT. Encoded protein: CASSESVQVSPLHF.

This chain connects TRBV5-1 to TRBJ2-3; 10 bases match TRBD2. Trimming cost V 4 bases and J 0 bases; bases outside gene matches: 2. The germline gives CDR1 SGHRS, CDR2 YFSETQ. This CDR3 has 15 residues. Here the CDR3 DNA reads TGCGCCAGCAGCGGAGCGGGGGGGAGCACAGATACGCAGTATTTT. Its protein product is CASSGAGGSTDTQYF.

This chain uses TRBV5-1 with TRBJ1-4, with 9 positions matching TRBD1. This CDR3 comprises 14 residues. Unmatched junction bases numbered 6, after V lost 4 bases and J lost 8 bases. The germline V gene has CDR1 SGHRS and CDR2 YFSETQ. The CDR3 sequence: CASSRGQGGEKLFF. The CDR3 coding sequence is TGCGCCAGCAGCAGGGGACAGGGAGGGGAAAAACTGTTTTTT. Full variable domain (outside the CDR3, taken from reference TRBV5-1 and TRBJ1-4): KAGVTQTPRYLIKTRGQQVTLSCSPISGHRSVSWYQQTPGQGLQFLFEYFSETQRNKGNFPGRFSGRQFSNSRSEMNVSTLELGDSALYLCASSRGQGGEKLFFGSGTQLSVL.

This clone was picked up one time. The CDR3 protein is CASSLLRSGELFF. For the CDR3, the DNA is TGTGCCAGCAGCTTACTCAGGTCCGGGGAGCTGTTTTTT. This chain joins TRBV14 and TRBJ2-2; D call uncertain. Trimming took 5 bases from V and 6 from J, leaving 10 bases between them. CDR3 length: 13 residues. The germline CDR1 and CDR2 sequences are SGHDN and FVKESK.

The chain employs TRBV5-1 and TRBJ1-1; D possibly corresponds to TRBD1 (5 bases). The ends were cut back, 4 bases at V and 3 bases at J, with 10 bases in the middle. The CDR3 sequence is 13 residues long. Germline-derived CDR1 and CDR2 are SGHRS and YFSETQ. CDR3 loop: CASSIGDYTEAFF. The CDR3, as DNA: TGCGCCAGCAGCATAGGGGATTACACTGAAGCTTTCTTT.

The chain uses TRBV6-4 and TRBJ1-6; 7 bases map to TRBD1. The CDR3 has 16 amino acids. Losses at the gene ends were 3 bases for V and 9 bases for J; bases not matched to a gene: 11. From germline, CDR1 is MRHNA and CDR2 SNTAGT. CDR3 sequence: CASSEQGTALGSPLHF. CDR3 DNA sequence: TGTGCCAGCAGTGAACAGGGGACGGCCCTGGGTTCACCCCTCCACTTT.

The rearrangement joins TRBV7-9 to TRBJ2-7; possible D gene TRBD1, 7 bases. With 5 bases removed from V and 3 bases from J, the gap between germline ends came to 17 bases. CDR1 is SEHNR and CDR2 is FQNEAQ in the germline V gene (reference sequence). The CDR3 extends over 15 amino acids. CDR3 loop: CASSPGGSLIYEQYF. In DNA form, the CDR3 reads TGTGCCAGCAGCCCAGGGGGGAGCCTTATCTACGAGCAGTACTTC.

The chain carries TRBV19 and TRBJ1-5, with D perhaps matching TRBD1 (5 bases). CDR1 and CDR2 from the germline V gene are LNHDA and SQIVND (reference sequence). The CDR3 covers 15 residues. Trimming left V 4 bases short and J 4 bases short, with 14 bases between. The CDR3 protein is CASSTSPRGNQPQHF. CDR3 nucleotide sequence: TGTGCCAGTAGTACCTCCCCTAGGGGAAATCAGCCCCAGCATTTT.

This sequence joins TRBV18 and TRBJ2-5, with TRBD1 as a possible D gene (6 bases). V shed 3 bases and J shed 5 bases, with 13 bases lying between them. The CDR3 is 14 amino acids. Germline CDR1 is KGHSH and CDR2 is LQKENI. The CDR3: CASSPDSAGETQYF. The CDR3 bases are TGTGCCAGCTCACCGGACAGCGCCGGGGAGACCCAGTACTTC.

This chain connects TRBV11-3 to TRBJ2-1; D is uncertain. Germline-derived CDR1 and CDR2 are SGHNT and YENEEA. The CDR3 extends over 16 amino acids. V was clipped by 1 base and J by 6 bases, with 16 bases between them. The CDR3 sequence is CASSLGDPSIGNEQFF. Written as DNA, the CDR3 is TGTGCCAGCAGCTTAGGTGACCCAAGTATAGGCAATGAGCAGTTCTTC. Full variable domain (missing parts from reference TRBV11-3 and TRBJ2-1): EAGVVQSPRYKIIEKKQPVAFWCNPISGHNTLYWYLQNLGQGPELLIRYENEEAVDDSQLPKDRFSAERLKGVDSTLKIQPAELGDSAVYLCASSLGDPSIGNEQFFGPGTRLTVL.

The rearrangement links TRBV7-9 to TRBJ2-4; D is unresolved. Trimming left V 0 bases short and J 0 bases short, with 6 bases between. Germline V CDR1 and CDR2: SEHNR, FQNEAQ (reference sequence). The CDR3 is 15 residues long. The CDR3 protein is CASSLAGLAKNIQYF. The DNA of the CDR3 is TGTGCCAGCAGCTTAGCAGGGCTAGCCAAAAACATTCAGTACTTC.

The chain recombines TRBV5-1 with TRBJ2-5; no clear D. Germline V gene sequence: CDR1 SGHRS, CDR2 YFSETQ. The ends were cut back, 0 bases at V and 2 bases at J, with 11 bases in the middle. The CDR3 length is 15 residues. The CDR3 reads CASSLDGQDQETQYF. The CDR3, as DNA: TGCGCCAGCAGCTTGGATGGCCAGGATCAAGAGACCCAGTACTTC.

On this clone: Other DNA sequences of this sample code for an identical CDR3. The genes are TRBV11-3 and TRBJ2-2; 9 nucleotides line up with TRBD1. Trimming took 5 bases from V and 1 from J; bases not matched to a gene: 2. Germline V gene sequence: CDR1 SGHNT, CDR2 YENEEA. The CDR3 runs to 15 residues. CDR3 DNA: TGTGCCAGCAGCCCGGACAGGGGGAACACCGGGGAGCTGTTTTTT. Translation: CASSPDRGNTGELFF. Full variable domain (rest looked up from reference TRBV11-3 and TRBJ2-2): EAGVVQSPRYKIIEKKQPVAFWCNPISGHNTLYWYLQNLGQGPELLIRYENEEAVDDSQLPKDRFSAERLKGVDSTLKIQPAELGDSAVYLCASSPDRGNTGELFFGEGSRLTVL.

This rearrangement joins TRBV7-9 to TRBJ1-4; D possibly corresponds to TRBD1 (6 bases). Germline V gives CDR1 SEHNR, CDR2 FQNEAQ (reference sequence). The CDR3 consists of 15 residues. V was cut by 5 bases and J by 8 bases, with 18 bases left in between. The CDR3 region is CASSVDRFGHEKLFF. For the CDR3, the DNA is TGTGCCAGCAGCGTCGACAGGTTTGGGCACGAAAAACTGTTTTTT.

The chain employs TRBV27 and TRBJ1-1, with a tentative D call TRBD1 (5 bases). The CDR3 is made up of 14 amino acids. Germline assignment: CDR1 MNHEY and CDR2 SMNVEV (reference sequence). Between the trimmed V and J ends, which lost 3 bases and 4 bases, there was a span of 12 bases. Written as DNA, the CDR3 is TGTGCCAGCAGTTTGCAGAGGGGAGTCACTGAAGCTTTCTTT. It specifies CASSLQRGVTEAFF.

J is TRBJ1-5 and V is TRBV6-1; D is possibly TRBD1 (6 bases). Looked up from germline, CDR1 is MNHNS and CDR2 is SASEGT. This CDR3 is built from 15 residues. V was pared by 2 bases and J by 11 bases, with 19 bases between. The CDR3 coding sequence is TGTGCCAGCAGTGAATATAGAAGGGGGGAGATCGCCCAGCATTTT. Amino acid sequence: CASSEYRRGEIAQHF.

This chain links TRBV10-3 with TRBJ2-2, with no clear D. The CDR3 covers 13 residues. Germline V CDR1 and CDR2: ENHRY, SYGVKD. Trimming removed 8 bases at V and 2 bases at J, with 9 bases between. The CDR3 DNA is TGTGCCATCGGTACAGCAAACACCGGGGAGCTGTTTTTT. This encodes CAIGTANTGELFF.

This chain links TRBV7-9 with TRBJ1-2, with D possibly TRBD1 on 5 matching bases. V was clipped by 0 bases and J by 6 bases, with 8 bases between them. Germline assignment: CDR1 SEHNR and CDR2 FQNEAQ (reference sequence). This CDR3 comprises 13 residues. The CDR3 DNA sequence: TGTGCCAGCAGCTTAGCGGGGGGGAATGGCTACACCTTC. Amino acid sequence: CASSLAGGNGYTF.

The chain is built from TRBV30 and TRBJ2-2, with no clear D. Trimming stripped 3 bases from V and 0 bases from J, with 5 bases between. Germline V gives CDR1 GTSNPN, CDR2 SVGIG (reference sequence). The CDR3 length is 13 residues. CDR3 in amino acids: CAWRGSNTGELFF. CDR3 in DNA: TGTGCCTGGAGGGGATCGAACACCGGGGAGCTGTTTTTT.

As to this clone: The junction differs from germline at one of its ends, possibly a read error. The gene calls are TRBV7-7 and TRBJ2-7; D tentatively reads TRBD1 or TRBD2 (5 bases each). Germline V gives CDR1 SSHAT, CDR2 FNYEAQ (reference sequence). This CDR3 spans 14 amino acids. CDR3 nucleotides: TGTGCTAGCAGCCCCGCGGGCAGGGCCCACGAGCAGTACTTC. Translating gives CASSPAGRAHEQYF.

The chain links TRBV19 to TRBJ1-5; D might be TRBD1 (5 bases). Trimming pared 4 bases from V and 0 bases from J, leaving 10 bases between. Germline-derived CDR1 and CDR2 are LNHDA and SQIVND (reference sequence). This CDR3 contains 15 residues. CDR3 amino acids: CASSTGEYSNQPQHF. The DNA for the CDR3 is TGTGCCAGTAGTACGGGGGAGTATAGCAATCAGCCCCAGCATTTT.

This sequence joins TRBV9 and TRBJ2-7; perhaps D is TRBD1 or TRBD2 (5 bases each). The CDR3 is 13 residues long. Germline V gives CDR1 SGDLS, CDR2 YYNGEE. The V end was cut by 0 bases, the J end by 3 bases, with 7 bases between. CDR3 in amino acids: CASSVDGGYEQYF. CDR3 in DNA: TGTGCCAGCAGCGTAGATGGGGGCTACGAGCAGTACTTC.

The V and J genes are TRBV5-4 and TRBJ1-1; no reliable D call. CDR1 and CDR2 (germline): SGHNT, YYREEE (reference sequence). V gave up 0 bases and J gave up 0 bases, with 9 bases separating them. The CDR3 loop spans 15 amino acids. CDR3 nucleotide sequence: TGTGCCAGCAGCTTGGATCATCATATGAACACTGAAGCTTTCTTT. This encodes CASSLDHHMNTEAFF. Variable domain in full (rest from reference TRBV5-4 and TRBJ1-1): ETGVTQSPTHLIKTRGQQVTLRCSSQSGHNTVSWYQQALGQGPQFIFQYYREEENGRGNFPPRFSGLQFPNYSSELNVNALELDDSALYLCASSLDHHMNTEAFFGQGTRLTVV.

CDR3 amino acids: CASSPPAGTSYEQYF. The CDR3 DNA reads as TGCGCCAGCAGCCCCCCAGCGGGGACCTCCTACGAGCAGTACTTC. The rearrangement uses TRBV5-1 and TRBJ2-7; 7 nucleotides line up with TRBD2. The length of the CDR3 is 15 residues. The V gene's germline CDR1 is SGHRS and CDR2 YFSETQ. After removal of 4 bases from V and 0 bases from J, the junction contained 7 bases not matched to a gene. The variable domain in full, with the rest retrieved from reference TRBV5-1 and TRBJ2-7, is KAGVTQTPRYLIKTRGQQVTLSCSPISGHRSVSWYQQTPGQGLQFLFEYFSETQRNKGNFPGRFSGRQFSNSRSEMNVSTLELGDSALYLCASSPPAGTSYEQYFGPGTRLTVT.

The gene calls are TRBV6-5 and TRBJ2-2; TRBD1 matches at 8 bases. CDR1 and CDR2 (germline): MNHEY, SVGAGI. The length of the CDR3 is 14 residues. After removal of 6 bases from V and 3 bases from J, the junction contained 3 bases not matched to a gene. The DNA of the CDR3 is TGTGCCAGCAGCAGGGGGCGCGACACCGGGGAGCTGTTTTTT. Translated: CASSRGRDTGELFF.

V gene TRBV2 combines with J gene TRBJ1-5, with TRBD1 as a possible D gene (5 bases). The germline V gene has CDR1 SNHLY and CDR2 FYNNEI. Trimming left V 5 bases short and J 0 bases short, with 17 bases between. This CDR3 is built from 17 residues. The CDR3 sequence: CASSPRGVTDSNQPQHF. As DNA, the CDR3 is TGTGCCAGCAGTCCAAGGGGTGTCACCGATAGCAATCAGCCCCAGCATTTT.

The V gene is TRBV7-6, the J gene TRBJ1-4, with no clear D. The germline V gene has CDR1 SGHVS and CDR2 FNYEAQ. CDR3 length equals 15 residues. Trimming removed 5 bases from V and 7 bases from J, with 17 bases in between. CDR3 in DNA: TGTGCCAGCAGCCCAGGAGGGCCAATAGGTGAAAAACTGTTTTTT. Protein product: CASSPGGPIGEKLFF.

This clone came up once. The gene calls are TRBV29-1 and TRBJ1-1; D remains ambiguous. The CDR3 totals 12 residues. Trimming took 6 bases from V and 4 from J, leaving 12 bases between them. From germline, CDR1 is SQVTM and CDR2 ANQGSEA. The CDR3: CSVVGFGTEAFF. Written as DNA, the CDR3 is TGCAGCGTGGTAGGTTTCGGCACTGAAGCTTTCTTT.

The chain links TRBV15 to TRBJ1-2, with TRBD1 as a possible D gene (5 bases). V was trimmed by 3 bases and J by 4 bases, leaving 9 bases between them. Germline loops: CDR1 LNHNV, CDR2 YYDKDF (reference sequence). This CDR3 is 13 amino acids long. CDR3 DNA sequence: TGTGCCACCAGCAGTGGGGGACGCTATGGCTACACCTTC. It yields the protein CATSSGGRYGYTF.